The sequence of this TCR beta chain was determined in a study of cytomegalovirus exposure and HLA in healthy donors. Findings and caveats of the study: About 87% or about 30% of the time was how often most TCR beta V segments were productive, according to an earlier analysis.

This clone occurred a few times. The antigen is undetermined. Distinct nucleotide sequences in the sample also encode this CDR3. Healthy bone marrow donors formed the donor group. Between the trimmed V and J ends, which lost 3 bases and 6 bases, there was a span of 16 bases. Germline V gene sequence: CDR1 SGHTA, CDR2 FQGNSA. The CDR3 is 15 residues long. The PCR had 60 Vbeta and 13 Jbeta primers. Assay: immunoSEQ multiplex PCR; the TCRdb copy retains only in-frame clones and omits some. Of roughly 97,000 clones detected, 9.5% to 13% appear once; the ten largest clones hold under 6%. The receptor was derived from a man between 35 and 55 years old in good health and CMV-seropositive. Specimen: PBMCs. The rearrangement links TRBV7-2 to TRBJ2-3, with a tentative D call TRBD2 (6 bases). As DNA, the CDR3 is TGTGCCAGCAGCTTGGGGAGGTTTAGAGCGGATACGCAGTATTTT. It specifies CASSLGRFRADTQYF.